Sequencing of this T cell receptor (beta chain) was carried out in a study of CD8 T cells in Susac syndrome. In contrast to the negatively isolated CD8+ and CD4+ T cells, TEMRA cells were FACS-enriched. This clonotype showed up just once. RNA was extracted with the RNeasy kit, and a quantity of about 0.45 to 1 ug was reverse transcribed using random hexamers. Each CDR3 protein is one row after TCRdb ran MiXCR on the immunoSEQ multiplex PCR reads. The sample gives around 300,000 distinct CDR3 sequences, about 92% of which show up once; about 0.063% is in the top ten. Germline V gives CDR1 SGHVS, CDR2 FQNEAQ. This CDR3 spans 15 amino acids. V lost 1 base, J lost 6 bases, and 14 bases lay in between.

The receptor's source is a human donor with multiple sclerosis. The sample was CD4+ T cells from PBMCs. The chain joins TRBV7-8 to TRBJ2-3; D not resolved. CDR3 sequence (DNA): TGTGCCAGCAGCTTAGTCTCTCTACAGATGGATACGCAGTATTTT. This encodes CASSLVSLQMDTQYF.